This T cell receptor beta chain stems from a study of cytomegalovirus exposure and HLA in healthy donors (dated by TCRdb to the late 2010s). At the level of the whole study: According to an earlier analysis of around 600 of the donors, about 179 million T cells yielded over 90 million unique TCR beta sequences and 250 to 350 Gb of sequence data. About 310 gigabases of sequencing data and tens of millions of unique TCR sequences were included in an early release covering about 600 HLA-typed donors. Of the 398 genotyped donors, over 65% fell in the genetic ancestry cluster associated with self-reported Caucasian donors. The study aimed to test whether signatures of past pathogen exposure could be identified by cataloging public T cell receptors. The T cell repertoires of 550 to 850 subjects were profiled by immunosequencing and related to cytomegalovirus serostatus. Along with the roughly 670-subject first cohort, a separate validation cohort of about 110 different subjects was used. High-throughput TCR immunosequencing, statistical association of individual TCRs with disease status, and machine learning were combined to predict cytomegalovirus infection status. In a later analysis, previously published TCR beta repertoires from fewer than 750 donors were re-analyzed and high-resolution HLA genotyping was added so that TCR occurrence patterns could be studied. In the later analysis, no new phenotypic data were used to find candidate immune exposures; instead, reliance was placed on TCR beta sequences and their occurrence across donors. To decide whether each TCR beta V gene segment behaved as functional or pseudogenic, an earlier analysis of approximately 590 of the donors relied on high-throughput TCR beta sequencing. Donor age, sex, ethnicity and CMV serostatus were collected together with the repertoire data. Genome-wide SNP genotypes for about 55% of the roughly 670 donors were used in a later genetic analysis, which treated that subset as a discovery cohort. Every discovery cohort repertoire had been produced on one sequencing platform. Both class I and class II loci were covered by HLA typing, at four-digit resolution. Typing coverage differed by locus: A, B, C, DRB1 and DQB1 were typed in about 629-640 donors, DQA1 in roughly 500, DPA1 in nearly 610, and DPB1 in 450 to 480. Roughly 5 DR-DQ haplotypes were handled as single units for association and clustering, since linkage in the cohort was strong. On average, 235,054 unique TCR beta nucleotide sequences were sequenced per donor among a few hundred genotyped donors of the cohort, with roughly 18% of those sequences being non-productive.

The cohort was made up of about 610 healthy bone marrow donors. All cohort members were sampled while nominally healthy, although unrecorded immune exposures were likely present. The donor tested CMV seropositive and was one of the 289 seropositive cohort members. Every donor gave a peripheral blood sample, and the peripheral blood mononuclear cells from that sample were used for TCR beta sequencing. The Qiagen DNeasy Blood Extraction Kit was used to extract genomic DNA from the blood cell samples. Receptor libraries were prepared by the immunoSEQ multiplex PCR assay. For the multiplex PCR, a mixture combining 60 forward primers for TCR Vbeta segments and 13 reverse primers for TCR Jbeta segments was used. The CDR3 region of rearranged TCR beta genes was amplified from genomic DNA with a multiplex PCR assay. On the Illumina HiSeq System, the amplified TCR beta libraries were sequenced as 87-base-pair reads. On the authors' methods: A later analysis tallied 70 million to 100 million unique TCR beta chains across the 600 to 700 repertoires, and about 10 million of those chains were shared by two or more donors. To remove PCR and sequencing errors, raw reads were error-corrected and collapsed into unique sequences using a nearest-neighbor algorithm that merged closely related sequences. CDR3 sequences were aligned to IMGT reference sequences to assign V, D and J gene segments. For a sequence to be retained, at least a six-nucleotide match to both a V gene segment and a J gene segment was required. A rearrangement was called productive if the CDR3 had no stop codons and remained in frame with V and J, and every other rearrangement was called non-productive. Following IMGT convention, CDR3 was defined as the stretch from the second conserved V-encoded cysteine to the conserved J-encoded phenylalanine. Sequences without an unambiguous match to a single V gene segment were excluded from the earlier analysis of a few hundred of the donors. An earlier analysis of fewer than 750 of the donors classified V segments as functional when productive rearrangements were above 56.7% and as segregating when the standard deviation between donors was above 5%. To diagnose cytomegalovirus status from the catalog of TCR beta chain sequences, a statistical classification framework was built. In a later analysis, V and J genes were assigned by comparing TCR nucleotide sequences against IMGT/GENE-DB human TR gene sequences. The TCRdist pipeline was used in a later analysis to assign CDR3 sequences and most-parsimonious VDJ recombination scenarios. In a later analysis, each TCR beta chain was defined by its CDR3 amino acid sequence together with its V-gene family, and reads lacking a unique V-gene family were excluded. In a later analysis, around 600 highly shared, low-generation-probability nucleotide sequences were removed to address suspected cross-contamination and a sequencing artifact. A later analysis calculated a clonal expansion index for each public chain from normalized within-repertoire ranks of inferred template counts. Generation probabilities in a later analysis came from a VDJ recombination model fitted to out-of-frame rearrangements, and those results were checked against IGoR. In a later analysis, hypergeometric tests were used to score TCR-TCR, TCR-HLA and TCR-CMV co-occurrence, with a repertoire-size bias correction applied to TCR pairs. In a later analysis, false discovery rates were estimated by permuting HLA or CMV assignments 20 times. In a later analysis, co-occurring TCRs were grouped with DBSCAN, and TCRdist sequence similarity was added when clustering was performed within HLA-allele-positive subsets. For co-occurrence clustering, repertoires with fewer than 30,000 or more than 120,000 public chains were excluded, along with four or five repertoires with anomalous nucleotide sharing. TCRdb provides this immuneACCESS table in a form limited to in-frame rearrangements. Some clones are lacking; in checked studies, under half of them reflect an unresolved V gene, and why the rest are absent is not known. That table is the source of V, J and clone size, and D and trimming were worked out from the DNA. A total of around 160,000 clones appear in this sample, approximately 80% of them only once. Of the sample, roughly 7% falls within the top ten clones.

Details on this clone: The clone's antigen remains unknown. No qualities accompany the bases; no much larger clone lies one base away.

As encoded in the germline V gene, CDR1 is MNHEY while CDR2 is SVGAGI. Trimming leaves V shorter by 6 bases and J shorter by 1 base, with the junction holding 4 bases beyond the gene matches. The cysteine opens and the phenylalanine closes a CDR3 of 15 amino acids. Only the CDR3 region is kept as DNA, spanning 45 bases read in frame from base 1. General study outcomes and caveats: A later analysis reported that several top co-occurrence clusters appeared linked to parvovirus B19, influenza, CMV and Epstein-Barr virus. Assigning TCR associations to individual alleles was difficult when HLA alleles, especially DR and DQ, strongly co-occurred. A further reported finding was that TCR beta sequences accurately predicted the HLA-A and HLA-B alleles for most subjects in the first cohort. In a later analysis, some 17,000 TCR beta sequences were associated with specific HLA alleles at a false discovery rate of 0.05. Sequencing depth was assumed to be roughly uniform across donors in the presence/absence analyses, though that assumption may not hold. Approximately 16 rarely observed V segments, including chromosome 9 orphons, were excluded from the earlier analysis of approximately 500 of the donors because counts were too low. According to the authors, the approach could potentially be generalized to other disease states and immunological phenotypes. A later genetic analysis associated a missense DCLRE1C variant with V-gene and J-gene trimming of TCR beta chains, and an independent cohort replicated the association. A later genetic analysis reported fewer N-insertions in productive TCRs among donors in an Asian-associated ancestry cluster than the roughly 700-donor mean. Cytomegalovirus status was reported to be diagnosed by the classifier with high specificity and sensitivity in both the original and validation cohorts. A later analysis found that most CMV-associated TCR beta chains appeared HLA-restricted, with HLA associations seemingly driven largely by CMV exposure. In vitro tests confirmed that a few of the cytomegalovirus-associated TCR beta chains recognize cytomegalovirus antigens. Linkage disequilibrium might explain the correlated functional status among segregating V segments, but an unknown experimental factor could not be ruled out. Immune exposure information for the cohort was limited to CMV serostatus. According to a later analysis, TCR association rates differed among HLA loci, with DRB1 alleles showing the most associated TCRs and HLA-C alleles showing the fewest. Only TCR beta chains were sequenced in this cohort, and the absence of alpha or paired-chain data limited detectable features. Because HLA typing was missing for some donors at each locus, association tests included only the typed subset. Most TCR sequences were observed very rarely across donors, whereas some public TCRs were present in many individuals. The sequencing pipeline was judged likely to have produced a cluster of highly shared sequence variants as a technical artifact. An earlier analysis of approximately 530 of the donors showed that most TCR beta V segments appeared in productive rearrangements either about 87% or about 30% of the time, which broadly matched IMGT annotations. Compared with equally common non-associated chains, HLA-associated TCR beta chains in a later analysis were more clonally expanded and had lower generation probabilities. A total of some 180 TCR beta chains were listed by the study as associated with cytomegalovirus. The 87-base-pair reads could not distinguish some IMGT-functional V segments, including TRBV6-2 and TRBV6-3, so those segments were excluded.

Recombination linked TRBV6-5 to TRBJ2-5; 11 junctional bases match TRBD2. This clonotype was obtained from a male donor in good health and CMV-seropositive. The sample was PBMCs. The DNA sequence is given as TGTGCCAGCAGGCAACTAGCGGGGGTCCAAGAGACCCAGTACTTC. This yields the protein CASRQLAGVQETQYF.